This entry lists 6 T cell receptor beta chains sequenced from one sample in a study of blood T cell repertoires in COVID-19. Clones were sequenced by immunoSEQ multiplex PCR, and TCRdb holds only the in-frame ones, with some missing. Among roughly 380,000 clones listed, around 90% were seen once. Sequencing was done on a sample of peripheral blood. The origin of the receptors is a woman aged 55-69 years with COVID-19, enrolled during active disease.

In its sample, this clone was seen once. The gene calls are TRBV25-1 and TRBJ2-5, with D tentatively TRBD1 (5 bases). Germline CDR1 is MGHDK and CDR2 is SYGVNS. The CDR3 totals 15 residues. V lost 1 base, J lost 2 bases, and 11 bases lay in between. The DNA for the CDR3 is TGTGCCAGCAGTGAATCAGGCAGGGAACAAGAGACCCAGTACTTC. This encodes CASSESGREQETQYF.

This chain connects TRBV28 to TRBJ1-1, with 7 bases that match TRBD1. Trimming cost V 3 bases and J 7 bases; bases outside gene matches: 11. Germline CDR1 is MDHEN and CDR2 is SYDVKM. This CDR3 has 15 residues. The chain's CDR3 is CASSLGGTALSEAFF. In DNA form, the CDR3 reads TGTGCCAGCAGTTTGGGTGGGACAGCTCTTAGTGAAGCTTTCTTT.

The gene calls are TRBV6-5 and TRBJ1-1; tentatively, D is TRBD1 (6 bases). The length of the CDR3 is 15 residues. The germline gives CDR1 MNHEY, CDR2 SVGAGI. The V end lost 6 bases, the J end lost 1 base, and 15 bases lay between the germline ends. The CDR3 DNA reads TGTGCCAGCAGGGACCCCAGGGGACAGAACACTGAAGCTTTCTTT. Encoded protein: CASRDPRGQNTEAFF.

The CDR3 sequence: CASSLRTGGYGYTF. In nucleotides, the CDR3 is TGTGCCAGCAGCCTACGGACAGGGGGGTATGGCTACACCTTC. The rearrangement links TRBV28 to TRBJ1-2, with 10 bases aligning to TRBD1. Germline CDR1 is MDHEN and CDR2 is SYDVKM. The CDR3 is 14 amino acids. The J segment lost 5 bases and the V segment lost 6 bases, leaving 6 bases of the junction unmatched.

This clone was recorded a few times. The rearrangement joins TRBV2 to TRBJ2-1, with D perhaps TRBD1 (5 bases). The CDR3 contains 14 residues. Trimming took 4 bases from V and 1 from J, leaving 8 bases between them. The germline gives CDR1 SNHLY, CDR2 FYNNEI. CDR3 sequence reads: CASSVQGSYNEQFF. Written as DNA, the CDR3 is TGTGCCAGCAGTGTCCAGGGTTCCTACAATGAGCAGTTCTTC.

Concerning this clone: Other DNA sequences of this sample code for an identical CDR3. The gene calls are TRBV28 and TRBJ1-1; the D is unclear. CDR1 and CDR2 (germline): MDHEN, SYDVKM. V lost 1 base to trimming and J lost 4 bases, with 4 bases between them. This CDR3 spans 12 amino acids. For the CDR3, the DNA is TGTGCCAGCAGTTTATTGAGCACTGAAGCTTTCTTT. Translating gives CASSLLSTEAFF.